This T cell receptor (beta chain) originates from a study of blood T cell repertoires in COVID-19. At the level of the study: Donors in the United States, Italy and Spain gave samples during acute or convalescent COVID-19. T cells, B-cell-depleted T cells, or PBMCs supplied cDNA or gDNA.

Germline V lookup: CDR1 SNHLY, CDR2 FYNNEI. The CDR3 covers 13 residues. The ends lost 6 bases at V and 7 bases at J; junction bases unmatched: 5. Original processing methods: Reference gene primer amplification gave nucleated cell count estimates. Data came from immunoSEQ multiplex PCR; TCRdb stores just in-frame clones and leaves some out. V, J and clone size are those of that table, while D and trimming were read from the DNA. The sample includes about 74,000 clones, around 88% of them seen just once. The specimen sequenced was peripheral blood. This clonotype was obtained from a woman aged 80 or older with active or convalescent COVID-19. The V call is TRBV2, the J call TRBJ1-2, with TRBD1 identical over 10 bases. CDR3 in DNA: TGTGCCAGCAGGACAGGGGGCGGTGGTGGCTACACCTTC. As protein: CASRTGGGGGYTF.